This is a list of T cell receptor beta chains from one sample in a study of cytomegalovirus exposure and HLA in healthy donors. Some clones are missing from TCRdb's copy, which holds only in-frame ones; the method was immunoSEQ multiplex PCR. Of about 160,000 clones in the sample, about 81% were seen once. The sequencing input was PBMCs. These receptors originate from a woman aged 18-29 years in good health and CMV-seronegative. Both conserved end residues are part of each CDR3. Fields, in order: clone size, D gene, J gene, V gene, CDR3 DNA, CDR3 protein. D genes are given only for firm matches. Not every row has a clone size; where given, it reads once, few, many or a size class.

>-|TRBD1|TRBJ2-2|TRBV19
TGTGCCAGTAGTGGCTGGGACAGGGGGACGGAGCTGTTTTTT
CASSGWDRGTELFF
>-|-|TRBJ1-1|TRBV5-1
TGCGCCAGCAGAACTGTCGGAGGACTTGAAGCTTTCTTT
CASRTVGGLEAFF
>few|-|TRBJ1-4|TRBV6-1
TGTGCCAGCTGGGGGGGAAATAATGAAAAACTGTTTTTT
CASWGGNNEKLFF
>few|TRBD2|TRBJ2-3|TRBV7-6
TGTGCCAGCAGTTACCAACCCTGGGCTAGCGGGACCCCAGATACGCAGTATTTT
CASSYQPWASGTPDTQYF
>-|-|TRBJ2-3|TRBV7-6
TGTGCCAGCAGCTTAGCTTCTAGTTCCCGCACAGATACGCAGTATTTT
CASSLASSSRTDTQYF
>-|-|TRBJ1-1|TRBV5-1
TGCGCCAGCAGCGCCGCCGGGACGGGACTTGAAGCTTTCTTT
CASSAAGTGLEAFF
>-|TRBD1|TRBJ2-1|TRBV19
TGTGCCAGCTCAAGGACAGGGGGCGTAGCTTACAATGAGCAGTTCTTC
CASSRTGGVAYNEQFF
>-|-|TRBJ2-5|TRBV6-1
TGTGCCAGCAGTGATGGGCCCCAAGAGACCCAGTACTTC
CASSDGPQETQYF
>-|-|TRBJ2-6|TRBV6-1
TGTGCCAGCAGTGAAGCACCGCTATATAGCTCTGGGGCCAACGTCCTGACTTTC
CASSEAPLYSSGANVLTF
>-|TRBD1|TRBJ1-4|TRBV5-1
TGCGCCAGCAGCCCACTGGGACAGGCTACACTTGCAACTAATGAAAAACTGTTTTTT
CASSPLGQATLATNEKLFF
>-|-|TRBJ1-6|TRBV5-4
TGTGCCAGCAGCTTGTACGTAGCCCTGTCACCCCTCCACTTT
CASSLYVALSPLHF
>-|-|TRBJ1-4|TRBV15
TGTGCCACCAGCAGAGGGAAGGGGCTCACGGTGGAAAAACTGTTTTTT
CATSRGKGLTVEKLFF